This T cell receptor beta chain came from a study of cytomegalovirus exposure and HLA in healthy donors. Overall study context: An analysis done earlier identified around 100 million unique TCR beta sequences from approximately 180 million T cells.

Details on this clone: Antigen specificity is unknown.

Overall study results and limits: Accurate HLA-A and HLA-B prediction from TCR beta sequences was reported for most subjects. Sequencing depth across donors, presence/absence analyses assumed, was roughly uniform.

The PCR had 60 Vbeta and 13 Jbeta primers. Generated by immunoSEQ multiplex PCR, the TCRdb table keeps only in-frame clones and is missing some. The repertoire holds about 50,000 clones, more than 65% seen once, with about 9.1% in the top ten. The CDR3 consists of 14 residues. The ends were cut back, 4 bases at V and 4 bases at J, with 13 bases in the middle. Germline loops: CDR1 SNHLY, CDR2 FYNNEI. Sequenced sample: PBMCs. The chain carries TRBV2 and TRBJ1-1; D may be TRBD1 (6 bases). The origin of this receptor is a woman aged 45 to 65 in good health and CMV-seronegative. CDR3 DNA sequence: TGTGCCAGCAGTGCCGACCAGGGGTCCACTGAAGCTTTCTTT. It specifies CASSADQGSTEAFF.